A selection of T cell receptor beta chains follows, all from one sample in a study of T cells in Graves' hyperthyroidism and ophthalmopathy. A single record per CDR3 protein comes from TCRdb applying MiXCR to the multiplex PCR reads. The sample has around 280,000 distinct CDR3 sequences; about an eighth are singletons. Sequencing used blood. The receptors originated from a woman aged 30 to 39 with Graves' hyperthyroidism that later progressed to Graves' ophthalmopathy. The CDR3 runs from the conserved cysteine through the conserved F or W. A D gene is named only where the DNA matches it firmly. A row's size may be missing; if present it is once, few, many or a size class.

d_call	v_call	j_call	clone_size	cdr3_nt	cdr3_aa
.	TRBV5-1	TRBJ2-3	many	TGCGCCAGCAGCTTGGGGCTGCAGCTAGATACGCAGTATTTT	CASSLGLQLDTQYF
TRBD2	TRBV4-2	TRBJ2-3	.	TGTGCCAGCAGCCAAAGCGGGATGCTAGCAGATACGCAGTATTTT	CASSQSGMLADTQYF
.	TRBV13	TRBJ1-1	many	TGTGCCAGCAGCTTAAGGGCATACACTGAAGCTTTCTTT	CASSLRAYTEAFF
.	TRBV11-1	TRBJ1-1	.	TGTGCCAGCCAAAAGTCAGGACAACTGAACACTGAAGCTTTCTTT	CASQKSGQLNTEAFF
.	TRBV13	TRBJ2-1	many	TGTGCCAGCAGCGATCACTCTAGCCGAAGCTCCTACAATGAGCAGTTCTTC	CASSDHSSRSSYNEQFF
.	TRBV15	TRBJ2-1	many	TGTGCCACCAGCAGAGAGATTTTCCTGGGTTTCCCCTACAATGAGCAGTTCTTC	CATSREIFLGFPYNEQFF
.	TRBV28	TRBJ1-2	many	TGTGCCAGCAGCCCCGGGGGCTATGGCTACACCTTC	CASSPGGYGYTF
TRBD1	TRBV7-9	TRBJ2-7	many	TGTGCCAGCAGCTCAGAGCCGGGACAGAACTACGAGCAGTACTTC	CASSSEPGQNYEQYF
.	TRBV18	TRBJ2-4	many	TGTGCCAGCTCACCACAGGGTCACAACATTCAGTACTTC	CASSPQGHNIQYF
.	TRBV7-3	TRBJ2-5	.	TGTGCCAGCAGCCAAGATTTAGGACCGTGGGGGGAGACCCAGTACTTC	CASSQDLGPWGETQYF
.	TRBV5-4	TRBJ1-2	few	TGTGCCAGCTCCTGGGGTGACGATGGCTACACCTTC	CASSWGDDGYTF
.	TRBV11-2	TRBJ2-1	many	TGTGCCAGCAGCTTGGTGGGAGGCGGCGATGAGCAGTTCTTC	CASSLVGGGDEQFF
TRBD2	TRBV3-1	TRBJ2-1	.	TGTGCCAGCAGCCTTACCCCCAGTAGCGGGAGCAATGAGCAGTTCTTC	CASSLTPSSGSNEQFF
.	TRBV4-3	TRBJ1-2	.	TGCGCCAGCAGCCAGGCTACAGGCTATGGCTACACCTTC	CASSQATGYGYTF
TRBD2	TRBV7-3	TRBJ2-1	.	TGTGCCAGCAGCTTAACCCGCCCAGGGACTAGCGGGAGTAATCTCAAGGAGCAGTTCTTC	CASSLTRPGTSGSNLKEQFF
TRBD2	TRBV10-2	TRBJ2-6	.	TGCGCCAGCAGTGGGGACTTAGCGGGAGCCAACTCTGGGGCCAACGTCCTGACTTTC	CASSGDLAGANSGANVLTF
.	TRBV6-1	TRBJ1-5	many	TGTGCCGGGGGGGTTTATAGCAATCAGCCCCAGCATTTT	CAGGVYSNQPQHF
.	TRBV28	TRBJ2-5	many	TGTGCCAGCAGAGAGACCCAGTACTTC	CASRETQYF
TRBD1	TRBV7-2	TRBJ1-1	many	TGTGCCAGCAGCCCCATCGGACAGGGAGGGACTGAAGCTTTCTTT	CASSPIGQGGTEAFF
.	TRBV6-1	TRBJ1-5	many	TGTGCCAGCAGTGAGGGGGACGGTTATCAGCCCCAGCATTTT	CASSEGDGYQPQHF
.	TRBV5-6	TRBJ1-2	few	TGTGCCAGCAGCTTGGATAGGGCTTGGTATGGCTACACCTTC	CASSLDRAWYGYTF
.	TRBV19	TRBJ1-2	.	TGTGCCAGTAGGCGCGGACAAGTTGTTATTGGCTATGGCTACACCTTC	CASRRGQVVIGYGYTF
TRBD1	TRBV2	TRBJ2-5	many	TGTGCCAGCAGTGAAGACAGGGGGCAAGAGACCCAGTACTTC	CASSEDRGQETQYF
TRBD2	TRBV2	TRBJ2-1	many	TGTGCCAGCAGTACTACCGGGACTACCTTAGATGACAATGAGCAGTTCTTC	CASSTTGTTLDDNEQFF
TRBD2	TRBV27	TRBJ2-1	.	TGTGCCAGCAGTTCCTCCGGGACTAGTGCCCACAATGAGCAGTTCTTC	CASSSSGTSAHNEQFF